This TCR beta chain was retrieved from a study of T cell responses to AZD1222 COVID-19 vaccine. Measured with immunoSEQ multiplex PCR; TCRdb has only the in-frame clones, and not every one. This table has some 140,000 clones, roughly 90% appearing once. V dropped 10 bases and J dropped 5; count of bases not matched to a gene: 11. Germline assignment: CDR1 ENHRY and CDR2 SYGVKD. The CDR3 is made up of 14 amino acids. The material was peripheral blood, obtained on day 0 of AZD1222 vaccination. The rearrangement joins TRBV10-3 to TRBJ1-1; the match to TRBD1 covers 9 bases. The source of this sequence is an adult in good health. The CDR3 here is CATQEQGAMTEAFF. The CDR3 DNA follows: TGTGCCACACAGGAACAGGGGGCGATGACTGAAGCTTTCTTT.